The source of this T cell receptor beta chain is a study of blood T cell repertoires in COVID-19. Data came from immunoSEQ multiplex PCR; TCRdb stores just in-frame clones and leaves some out. Of about 110,000 clones detected, over 65% appear once; the ten largest clones hold about 2%. The CDR3 loop spans 15 amino acids. The germline CDR1 and CDR2 sequences are SGDLS and YYNGEE. The J segment lost 0 bases and the V segment lost 3 bases, leaving 4 bases of the junction unmatched. The clonotype comes from a woman between 35 and 50 years old with acute or convalescent COVID-19. Input material: peripheral blood. The gene calls are TRBV9 and TRBJ2-7; TRBD1 matches 9 bases. This CDR3 is CASSAGQGSSYEQYF. CDR3 DNA sequence: TGTGCCAGCAGCGCGGGACAGGGAAGCTCCTACGAGCAGTACTTC.